At least ten counts were recorded for the clone carrying this T cell receptor beta chain. Profiling of TCR beta VDJ combinations and CDR3 sequences used genomic DNA as template. TCRdb independently ran MiXCR on the reads; one entry per CDR3 protein. The data hold approximately 120,000 distinct CDR3 sequences, with approximately 41% observed a single time. The CDR3 runs to 14 residues. Germline CDR1 reads MNHNS; CDR2 reads SASEGT. The V gene lost 4 bases and the J gene lost 2 bases, with 12 bases spanning the gap. Patients who underwent sequencing had shown CD8+CD57+ cell expansion by flow cytometry. No therapy was given to patients before blood sampling. This entry is derived from a study of CD8+CD57+ T cells in acquired aplastic anemia.

This chain uses TRBV6-1 with TRBJ2-7; D is perhaps TRBD1 (6 bases). Material: sorted CD4+, CD8+, or CD8+CD57+ T cells (not recorded which) from PBMCs. The source is a human donor with aplastic anemia. This CDR3 is CASSGGQIPYEQYF. DNA of the CDR3: TGTGCCAGCAGTGGCGGACAGATACCCTACGAGCAGTACTTC.